This note documents a single T cell receptor beta chain sequence. The CDR3 runs to 13 residues. Trimming took off 2 bases at V and 3 bases at J, with 5 bases between the two ends. Per the germline V gene, CDR1 is MNHEY and CDR2 is SMNVEV (reference sequence). The sample originates from a study of control samples from healthy donors and cancer patients. Sequencing used immunoSEQ multiplex PCR; TCRdb keeps in-frame clones, though not all of them. The repertoire includes 350,000 to 450,000 clones, approximately 90% of them detected once, and around 6.8% sits in the top ten. This sequence was found in a man between 40 and 49 years old with head and neck cancer. Material for sequencing was PBMCs. V usage is TRBV27 and J usage is TRBJ2-1; D is undetermined. The CDR3 spells CASSLALYNEQFF. The CDR3 DNA follows: TGTGCCAGCAGTTTAGCCCTCTACAATGAGCAGTTCTTC.